This TCR beta chain was documented in a study of shared clonotypes between healthy human individuals. The study's findings and limits: Few donors restricted represented genetic and exposure-history diversity. The study found roughly 5% of naive CD4 clonotypes shared across several donors.

In this sample, this clone turned up once. Its antigen is currently unknown. Looked up from germline, CDR1 is SNHLY and CDR2 is FYNNEI. With V trimmed by 6 bases and J by 6 bases, 9 bases remained unmatched. The length of the CDR3 is 16 residues. The authors divided CD4+ cells into CD45RA+ naive and CD45RA-negative memory subsets. Replicate sorted-subset PCRs were loaded with around 200 ng DNA, 30,000 or so T cell genomes. This table comes from immunoSEQ multiplex PCR, and its TCRdb copy is limited to in-frame clones, with some not included. The repertoire holds roughly 2.5 million clones, with about 92% as singletons.

Sequencing was done on a sample of naive CD4+ T cells sorted from blood. Documented subset: CD45RA+ positively selected. The clonotype comes from a man in his late teens or twenties in good health. The genes are TRBV2 and TRBJ2-1, with 12 bases lining up with TRBD2. Here the CDR3 DNA reads TGTGCCAGCAGGGGCGGACTAGCGGGGAGCCCCAATGAGCAGTTCTTC. It yields the protein CASRGGLAGSPNEQFF. The full variable domain, its missing parts supplied by reference TRBV2 and TRBJ2-1, is EPEVTQTPSHQVTQMGQEVILRCVPISNHLYFYWYRQILGQKVEFLVSFYNNEISEKSEIFDDQFSVERPDGSNFTLKIRSTKLEDSAMYFCASRGGLAGSPNEQFFGPGTRLTVL.